This T cell receptor beta chain derives from a study of early T cells in non-severe SARS-CoV-2 infection (dated by TCRdb to the early 2020s). Background on the whole study: Because TCR sequencing relied on bulk RNA taken from unsorted whole blood, pairing of alpha and beta chains was not possible.

Libraries were prepared through 5' RACE. Sequencing was carried out with a NextSeq 500. In the TCR library protocol, unique molecular identifiers were attached to individual cDNA molecules to correct for PCR bias and sequencing error. Sequencing covered both TCR alpha and beta chains, and within each sample the abundances of alpha and beta sequences were tightly co-correlated. Regarding the original processing steps: Decombinator V4 was used to annotate TCR sequences for V gene, J gene and CDR3. TCRs were defined as expanded if a significant change between any two time points was detected under a Poisson model with p below 0.0001. Abundances of TCRs were expressed as counts per million after normalisation to the total number of TCRs sequenced in each sample. MAIT TCRs were defined by TRAV1-2 paired with TRAJ12, TRAJ20 or TRAJ33, and iNKT TCRs by TRAV10 paired with TRAJ18. VDJdb, accessed 1 November 2021, was searched for CMV, EBV and SARS-CoV-2 annotated TCRs, excluding TCRs annotated for multiple antigens. Starting from the raw public reads, TCRdb applied fastp trimming at Q25, assembled clones with MiXCR and retained in-frame beta chains. Rows merge per CDR3 protein into single entries with the most common DNA and genes. TCRdb, rather than the study authors, made the V and J calls. This sample has about 66,000 distinct CDR3 sequences in its table, and 20% of those were observed once. Jointly, the top ten make up 16% of the sample.

The paper's findings and limits, for the study overall: VDJdb matching was skewed toward anti-spike CD8 responses, so virus-specific expansions were likely underestimated and private and CD4 specificities were missed.

CDR1 and CDR2 are read off the germline V gene as MNHNS and SASEGT. Counted from cysteine to phenylalanine, this CDR3 has 15 amino acids. The sequence is cut down to CDR3 DNA, 45 bases in frame from base 1. Trimming leaves V shorter by 11 bases and J shorter by 4 bases, with the junction holding 16 bases beyond the gene matches. Set within a cohort of healthcare workers in London, UK, this nested case-control study involved weekly PCR testing of nasopharyngeal swabs along with blood sampling. Healthcare workers were recruited during the week of the UK lockdown, between 23 and 31 March 2020, and followed weekly for up to about 15 weeks. Comments on this clonotype: Its antigen is not yet known. No base quality values were provided; no much bigger clone lies one nucleotide off.

The sample was whole blood, taken at baseline. The source of this sequence is an adult who was a healthcare worker with PCR-confirmed SARS-CoV-2 infection or an uninfected control (not recorded which). The V and J segments used are TRBV6-1 and TRBJ1-1, and 7 bases in between align with TRBD1. The CDR3 here reads CAAQNPGQRITEAFF. The bases read TGTGCCGCCCAAAATCCGGGACAGCGAATCACTGAAGCTTTCTTT.